The 3 T cell receptor beta chains below were found in one sample sequenced in a study of cytomegalovirus exposure and HLA in healthy donors. Both 60 Vbeta primers and 13 Jbeta primers went into the PCR. Libraries were prepared by immunoSEQ multiplex PCR; TCRdb keeps only in-frame clonotypes and omits some of them. The sample contains 150,000 to 200,000 clones, approximately 77% of which appear only once. The sample consisted of PBMCs. These receptors were obtained from a male donor in good health and CMV-seropositive.

The CDR3 DNA reads TGCGCCAGCAGCCAGGATTTGGGGGGGGGCCTCTACGAGCAGTACTTC. Its translation is CASSQDLGGGLYEQYF. The chain uses TRBV4-1 and TRBJ2-7; tentative D call: TRBD2 (7 bases). V lost 3 bases to trimming and J lost 3 bases, with 18 bases between them. Germline loops: CDR1 MGHRA, CDR2 YSYEKL. The CDR3 totals 16 residues.

The chain recombines TRBV6-6 with TRBJ1-6, with 7 positions matching TRBD1. The CDR3 loop spans 12 amino acids. The germline CDR1 and CDR2 sequences are MNHNY and SVGAGI (reference sequence). Trimming took 8 bases from V and 6 from J; bases not matched to a gene: 1. DNA of the CDR3: TGTGCCAGCCGGGACAGTAATTCACCCCTCCACTTT. Translating gives CASRDSNSPLHF.

The chain uses TRBV4-2 and TRBJ2-7, with D possibly TRBD2 on 6 matching bases. With 3 bases removed from V and 7 bases from J, the gap between germline ends came to 22 bases. Germline V gives CDR1 LGHNA, CDR2 YNFKEQ. The CDR3 runs to 16 residues. CDR3 residues: CASSQWTTLTGREQYF. The CDR3 DNA is TGTGCCAGCAGCCAGTGGACGACCCTCACGGGGAGGGAGCAGTACTTC.